This is a list of T cell receptor beta chains from one sample in a study of T cell changes during pregnancy in multiple sclerosis. Measured with immunoSEQ multiplex PCR; TCRdb has only the in-frame clones, and not every one. The sample lists under 110,000 clones, 91% seen once, with around 1.6% in the top ten. The material sequenced was peripheral blood, taken before pregnancy. The source of these receptors is a female donor with multiple sclerosis, enrolled in a pregnancy study. CDR3s include the opening cysteine and the closing phenylalanine or tryptophan. A D gene is named only where the DNA matches it firmly. For some rows the clone size is stated as once, few or many, or as a class when expanded; others skip it.

CDR3	DNA	V	J	size	D
CASSVELLAKNIQYF	TGCGCCAGCAGCGTTGAGCTCCTAGCCAAAAACATTCAGTACTTC	TRBV5-1	TRBJ2-4	.	.
CASSYGKGGSGNTIYF	TGTGCCAGCAGTTACGGGAAGGGAGGCTCTGGAAACACCATATATTTT	TRBV6-5	TRBJ1-3	.	.
CASRPLAGGTDTQYF	TGTGCCAGCAGGCCACTAGCGGGGGGCACAGATACGCAGTATTTT	TRBV6-5	TRBJ2-3	once	TRBD2
CASSQEGGFSNQPQHF	TGCGCCAGCAGCCAAGAGGGAGGTTTTAGCAATCAGCCCCAGCATTTT	TRBV4-3	TRBJ1-5	.	.
CASTTRDTADQPQHF	TGTGCCAGTACCACCCGGGACACGGCCGATCAGCCCCAGCATTTT	TRBV19	TRBJ1-5	.	.
CASSSGQGNTEAFF	TGTGCCAGCAGCTCTGGACAGGGTAACACTGAAGCTTTCTTT	TRBV5-4	TRBJ1-1	.	TRBD1
CASSFAGGGWYEQYF	TGTGCCAGCAGTTTCGCAGGGGGCGGCTGGTACGAGCAGTACTTC	TRBV28	TRBJ2-7	.	TRBD1
CAWSVSLAGRTDTQYF	TGTGCCTGGAGTGTATCCCTAGCGGGACGCACAGATACGCAGTATTTT	TRBV30	TRBJ2-3	.	TRBD2
CASSLRSSYEQYF	TGTGCCAGCAGCTTGCGGAGCTCCTACGAGCAGTACTTC	TRBV5-4	TRBJ2-7	.	.
CASSSYTNTGELFF	TGTGCCAGCAGCAGTTACACGAACACCGGGGAGCTGTTTTTT	TRBV25-1	TRBJ2-2	.	.
CASSPPTGELAWYEQYF	TGTGCCAGCAGCCCTCCCACGGGAGAACTAGCCTGGTACGAGCAGTACTTC	TRBV7-9	TRBJ2-7	.	.
CASIDVARGRFEQYF	TGTGCCAGCATTGACGTGGCCAGGGGGCGCTTCGAGCAGTACTTC	TRBV6-1	TRBJ2-7	.	TRBD1
CASSTWGGGDTQYF	TGTGCCAGCAGCACCTGGGGAGGGGGGGATACGCAGTATTTT	TRBV7-9	TRBJ2-3	.	.
CASSPRAGGSYEQYF	TGTGCCAGCAGCCCCCGCGCCGGGGGGTCCTACGAGCAGTACTTC	TRBV7-9	TRBJ2-7	.	TRBD2
CASGTGDSPLHF	TGTGCCAGCGGGACAGGGGATTCACCCCTCCACTTT	TRBV9	TRBJ1-6	.	TRBD1
CAWSLGQGKFYEQYF	TGTGCCTGGAGTTTAGGACAGGGGAAGTTTTACGAGCAGTACTTC	TRBV30	TRBJ2-7	once	TRBD1
CASSVSHGNTEAFF	TGTGCCAGCAGTGTGTCTCACGGGAACACTGAAGCTTTCTTT	TRBV2	TRBJ1-1	.	.
CASSIVGDPQYEQYF	TGTGCCAGTAGTATAGTAGGAGACCCCCAGTACGAGCAGTACTTC	TRBV19	TRBJ2-7	.	.
CAITDRPNTEAFF	TGTGCCATCACAGACAGACCCAACACTGAAGCTTTCTTT	TRBV10-3	TRBJ1-1	.	.
CASSLGVRGPNSPLHF	TGTGCCAGCAGTTTAGGTGTGCGGGGGCCTAATTCACCCCTCCACTTT	TRBV28	TRBJ1-6	.	.
CASRRRGDNEQFF	TGTGCCAGCAGGCGGAGGGGTGACAATGAGCAGTTCTTC	TRBV7-2	TRBJ2-1	.	.
CASISPTGRNTEAFF	TGTGCCAGCATATCGCCTACAGGGAGGAACACTGAAGCTTTCTTT	TRBV27	TRBJ1-1	.	.
CASSQDGQGLTYEQYF	TGCGCCAGCAGCCAAGATGGTCAGGGGCTGACCTACGAGCAGTACTTC	TRBV4-1	TRBJ2-7	few	.
CASSFSPGQQYF	TGTGCCAGCAGTTTTTCACCGGGACAGCAGTATTTT	TRBV28	TRBJ2-3	.	.
CASSLLTGTQETQYF	TGCGCCAGCAGCCTTCTGACAGGGACGCAAGAGACCCAGTACTTC	TRBV4-3	TRBJ2-5	.	TRBD1
CASSLDRGYEQYF	TGTGCCAGCAGCTTGGATAGGGGCTACGAGCAGTACTTC	TRBV5-4	TRBJ2-7	.	.
CASSHPVGTGSPGANVLTF	TGTGCCAGCAGCCACCCCGTGGGGACAGGGTCCCCTGGGGCCAACGTCCTGACTTTC	TRBV4-2	TRBJ2-6	once	TRBD1
CASSIHPGQGEGEQYF	TGTGCCAGTAGTATACATCCGGGACAGGGGGAAGGGGAGCAGTACTTC	TRBV19	TRBJ2-5	.	TRBD1
CASRSAGTKSGYTF	TGTGCCAGCAGGTCCGCCGGGACAAAGAGCGGCTACACCTTC	TRBV6-6	TRBJ1-2	.	.
CASSDGRGGYGYTF	TGTGCCAGCAGTGACGGAAGGGGTGGCTATGGCTACACCTTC	TRBV6-4	TRBJ1-2	.	.
CASSSRERTYEQYF	TGTGCCAGCAGTTCTCGGGAGCGGACTTACGAGCAGTACTTC	TRBV21-1	TRBJ2-7	.	.
CASSLEAGGQFAYEQYF	TGTGCCAGCAGCTTAGAGGCGGGGGGTCAATTCGCCTACGAGCAGTACTTC	TRBV7-6	TRBJ2-7	once	TRBD2
CASSFASGSTDTQYF	TGTGCCAGCAGCTTTGCTAGCGGGAGCACAGATACGCAGTATTTT	TRBV7-6	TRBJ2-3	once	TRBD2
CASSFSDRGIYGYTF	TGTGCCAGCAGTTTCAGTGACAGGGGGATCTATGGCTACACCTTC	TRBV28	TRBJ1-2	.	TRBD1
CASSQSHRSNEKLFF	TGTGCCAGCAGCCAATCCCACAGGAGTAATGAAAAACTGTTTTTT	TRBV14	TRBJ1-4	.	.
CASSVRRGNTGELFF	TGTGCCAGCAGTGTCCGGAGGGGTAACACCGGGGAGCTGTTTTTT	TRBV2	TRBJ2-2	.	.
CASSAGTGLNTEAFF	TGTGCCAGCAGCGCCGGGACAGGCCTTAACACTGAAGCTTTCTTT	TRBV5-4	TRBJ1-1	.	TRBD1
CASSRGRINEKLFF	TGTGCCAGCAGTCGAGGGAGAATAAATGAAAAACTGTTTTTT	TRBV27	TRBJ1-4	.	.
CASSLPNRGDEQFF	TGCGCCAGCAGCCTCCCTAACAGGGGCGATGAGCAGTTCTTC	TRBV5-1	TRBJ2-1	.	TRBD1
CASSGGTRISYNEQFF	TGTGCCAGCAGTGGAGGAACAAGAATCTCCTACAATGAGCAGTTCTTC	TRBV2	TRBJ2-1	.	.
CASSLVGNTGELFF	TGTGCCAGCAGCTTAGTCGGGAACACCGGGGAGCTGTTTTTT	TRBV7-9	TRBJ2-2	.	.
CASSPLLSHEQFF	TGTGCCAGCTCACCACTACTATCGCATGAGCAGTTCTTC	TRBV18	TRBJ2-1	.	.
CAISESQGAEAFF	TGTGCCATCAGTGAGTCACAGGGGGCTGAAGCTTTCTTT	TRBV10-3	TRBJ1-1	.	TRBD1
CASSAGAGGSRRSEKLFF	TGTGCCAGCAGCGCCGGGGCTGGGGGGTCTCGAAGGAGTGAAAAACTGTTTTTT	TRBV7-9	TRBJ1-4	.	.
CASSAGTGTDTQYF	TGTGCCAGCAGCGCCGGGACAGGCACAGATACGCAGTATTTT	TRBV7-9	TRBJ2-3	.	TRBD1
CASSPMTGGNSPLHF	TGTGCCAGCTCACCTATGACAGGGGGCAACTCACCCCTCCACTTT	TRBV18	TRBJ1-6	few	TRBD1
CASRKTGSREQYF	TGTGCCAGCAGGAAGACAGGTTCTCGGGAGCAGTACTTC	TRBV6-5	TRBJ2-7	few	.
CASSVLSGLAAPYEQYF	TGTGCCAGCAGCGTACTGTCGGGACTAGCGGCCCCTTACGAGCAGTACTTC	TRBV28	TRBJ2-7	.	TRBD2
CASRGQPYEQYF	TGTGCCAGCAGGGGACAGCCCTACGAGCAGTACTTC	TRBV27	TRBJ2-7	.	TRBD1
CASRPGLAGETQYF	TGTGCCAGTAGGCCGGGACTAGCGGGAGAGACCCAGTACTTC	TRBV19	TRBJ2-5	.	TRBD2
CASSLGLAGSSYNEQFF	TGTGCCAGCTCACTGGGACTAGCGGGGAGCTCCTACAATGAGCAGTTCTTC	TRBV18	TRBJ2-1	.	TRBD2
CARTGTGGSGANVLTF	TGTGCCAGAACAGGGACAGGGGGCTCTGGGGCCAACGTCCTGACTTTC	TRBV2	TRBJ2-6	.	TRBD1
CASSIGQVNTGELFF	TGTGCCAGTAGTATTGGACAGGTTAACACCGGGGAGCTGTTTTTT	TRBV19	TRBJ2-2	.	TRBD1